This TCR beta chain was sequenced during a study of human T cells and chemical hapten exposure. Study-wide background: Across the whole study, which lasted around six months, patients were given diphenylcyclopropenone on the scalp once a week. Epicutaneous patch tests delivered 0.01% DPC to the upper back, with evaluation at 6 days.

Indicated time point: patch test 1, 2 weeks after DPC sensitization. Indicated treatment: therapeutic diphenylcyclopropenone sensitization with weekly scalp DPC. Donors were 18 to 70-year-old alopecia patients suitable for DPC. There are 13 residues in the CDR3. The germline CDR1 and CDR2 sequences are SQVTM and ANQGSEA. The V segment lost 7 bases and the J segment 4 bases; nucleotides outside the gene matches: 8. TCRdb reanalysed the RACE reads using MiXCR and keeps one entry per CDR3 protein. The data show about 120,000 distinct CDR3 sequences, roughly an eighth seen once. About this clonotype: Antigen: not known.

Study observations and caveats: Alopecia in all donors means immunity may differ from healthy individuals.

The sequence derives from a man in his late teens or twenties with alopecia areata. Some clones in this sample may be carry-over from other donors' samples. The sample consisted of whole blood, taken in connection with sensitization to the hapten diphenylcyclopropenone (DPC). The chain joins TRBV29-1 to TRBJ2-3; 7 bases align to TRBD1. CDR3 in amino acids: CSGRRGGPDTQYF. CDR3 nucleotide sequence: TGCAGCGGGAGGCGAGGGGGCCCAGATACGCAGTATTTT.